This T cell receptor beta chain was observed in a study of CD8 T cells in ankylosing spondylitis. Findings and limits, study-wide: Reports say disease-linked clones showed up significantly more in matched ankylosing spondylitis synovial fluid. CD8+ by phenotype, disease-linked clones were relatively rare in peripheral blood. Characteristic, it appeared, of ankylosing spondylitis blood was a TCR beta motif of about eight highly homologous variants.

The length of the CDR3 is 15 residues. After removal of 8 bases from V and 2 bases from J, the junction contained 11 bases not matched to a gene. Per germline, CDR1 MNHEY and CDR2 SMNVEV (reference sequence). In its sample, this clonotype was seen many times. Antigen specificity is unknown. The TCR beta libraries were generated through quantitative 5'-RACE incorporating molecular barcodes. TCRdb called the 5' RACE reads again in MiXCR, with one record for every CDR3 protein. This table holds over 100,000 distinct CDR3 sequences, over 9.5% found once. This chain connects TRBV27 to TRBJ2-5, with TRBD1 matching 7 bases. The sequenced sample was blood, either unsorted or a sorted T cell fraction (not recorded which). The sequence derives from a female donor with ankylosing spondylitis or in good health (not recorded which). CDR3 protein: CASLPTAGGQETQYF. Here the CDR3 DNA reads TGTGCCAGCCTACCAACAGCAGGGGGACAAGAGACCCAGTACTTC.